These 7 T cell receptor beta chains came from one sample sequenced in a study of T-cell reconstitution after alpha-beta-depleted transplantation in children. Preparation of the TCRbeta library used unique molecular identifiers. MiXCR was run by TCRdb on the PCR reads, yielding one entry per CDR3 protein. This sample has approximately 210,000 distinct CDR3 sequences, with 14% to 15% found just once. The source was PBMCs from the stem cell graft donor, collected from the stem cell graft. Receptor source: a human donor who donated a stem cell graft to a child with acute lymphoblastic leukemia.

This clonotype was recorded at least ten times. The chain links TRBV20-1 to TRBJ2-7; TRBD2 matches at 11 bases. Per germline, CDR1 DFQATT and CDR2 SNEGSKA (reference sequence). This CDR3 comprises 16 residues. Trimming removed 3 bases from V and 2 bases from J; junction bases left unmatched: 9. The CDR3 DNA reads as TGCAGTGCTAGTCCTATGACTAGCGGGAATACCTACGAGCAGTACTTC. Protein sequence: CSASPMTSGNTYEQYF.

This clonotype was detected ten times or more. The gene calls are TRBV5-1 and TRBJ2-3; TRBD1 aligns across 7 bases. With 1 base clipped from V and 5 bases from J, the junction kept 7 bases outside the gene matches. The CDR3 extends over 15 amino acids. Germline CDR1 SGHRS, CDR2 YFSETQ. For the CDR3, the DNA is TGCGCCAGCAGCTTGAACAGGGGTTGGGGAGATACGCAGTATTTT. Protein sequence: CASSLNRGWGDTQYF.

The chain recombines TRBV7-9 with TRBJ1-4; 9 bases map to TRBD1. Germline V CDR1 and CDR2: SEHNR, FQNEAQ (reference sequence). This CDR3 is 14 amino acids long. V shed 4 bases, J shed 11 bases, and the junction held 8 bases outside the gene matches. The CDR3 nucleotides read TGTGCCAGCAGCTGGACAGGGGAGAGGAAGAAACTGTTTTTT. Amino acids: CASSWTGERKKLFF.

This clonotype came up many times. The chain employs TRBV4-1 and TRBJ2-7, with D possibly TRBD1 on 5 matching bases. The germline V gene has CDR1 MGHRA and CDR2 YSYEKL. V dropped 0 bases and J dropped 0 bases, with 15 bases sitting between them. There are 17 residues in the CDR3. The CDR3 protein is CASSQDDSSMTSYEQYF. The CDR3 nucleotides are TGCGCCAGCAGCCAAGATGACAGCTCTATGACCTCCTACGAGCAGTACTTC.

In this sample, this clonotype turned up many times. The rearrangement links TRBV11-2 to TRBJ2-2, with D hard to call. CDR1 is SGHAT and CDR2 is FQNNGV in the germline V gene. Trimming took off 1 base at V and 6 bases at J, with 6 bases between the two ends. The CDR3 loop spans 13 amino acids. DNA for the CDR3: TGTGCCAGCAGCTTAGCCGTGGCCGGGGAGCTGTTTTTT. Translating gives CASSLAVAGELFF.

With respect to this clonotype: It may be a read error: a sequence one base away is much more abundant. The chain employs TRBV28 and TRBJ2-1; 7 bases map to TRBD1. The CDR3 extends over 16 amino acids. In germline, CDR1 is MDHEN, CDR2 SYDVKM. The CDR3 DNA reads TGTCCCAGCAGTTTATATCGGGACAGAGCCTACAATGAGCAGTTCTTC. This gives the protein CPSSLYRDRAYNEQFF.

The CDR3 bases are TGTGCCAGCAGCCAACACCTCCAAGAGACCCAGTACTTC. Its translation: CASSQHLQETQYF. The V call is TRBV14, the J call TRBJ2-5, with unresolved D. Germline CDR1 reads SGHDN; CDR2 reads FVKESK. The CDR3 loop spans 13 amino acids. V gave up 2 bases and J gave up 1 base, with 5 bases separating them.